This TCR beta chain was documented in a study of T cell responses to AZD1222 COVID-19 vaccine. Clones were read by immunoSEQ multiplex PCR, and TCRdb kept only the in-frame ones, dropping some. The repertoire has 150,000 or so clones, about 92% of them found once; the top ten carry 0.7% to 0.9%. CDR1 is MGHRA, CDR2 YSYEKL, per germline. The V gene end was trimmed by 0 bases and the J gene end by 4 bases; junction bases not matched to a gene: 14. The CDR3 is 19 amino acids. The material sequenced was peripheral blood, taken on day 0 of AZD1222 vaccination. The chain has TRBV4-1 and TRBJ2-3; 9 bases are shared with TRBD1. This TCR was sampled from an adult in good health. The CDR3 loop is CASSQDGTGNLVLADTQYF. In DNA form, the CDR3 reads TGCGCCAGCAGCCAAGACGGGACAGGGAATTTGGTTTTGGCAGATACGCAGTATTTT.